This TCR beta chain emerged from a study of T cell repertoires in cytomegalovirus infection. On the study more broadly: Well-studied HLA-B-restricted epitopes and recently identified HLA-C-restricted epitopes of CMV were both used in the study. Carrying CMV and the relevant HLA type showed in public TCR beta signatures. Study-level findings and limits: In two of eight donors, the top clonotype was HLA-C-restricted CMV-specific. Cumulative public TCR beta family frequency identified carriers of CMV plus the relevant HLA.

TCRdb called the reads again in MiXCR, with one record for every CDR3 protein. The table shows about 830,000 distinct CDR3 sequences, with approximately 32% occurring only once. Trimming cost V 2 bases and J 2 bases, with 13 bases left between them. Germline CDR1 is SGHAT and CDR2 is FQDESV (reference sequence). The CDR3 is 16 amino acids. This clonotype was detected a few times. Its target is not known. This chain links TRBV11-1 with TRBJ2-1; the D gene is possibly TRBD2 (6 bases). The clonotype comes from a human donor in good health (CMV status not recorded). Some clones in this sample may be carry-over from other donors' samples. Sequencing was performed on cultured CD8+ T cells from PBMCs, taken from culture after CMV antigen stimulation. The CDR3 loop reads CASSLSLGTAYNEQFF. CDR3 bases: TGTGCCAGCAGCTTATCCTTGGGGACTGCCTACAATGAGCAGTTCTTC.